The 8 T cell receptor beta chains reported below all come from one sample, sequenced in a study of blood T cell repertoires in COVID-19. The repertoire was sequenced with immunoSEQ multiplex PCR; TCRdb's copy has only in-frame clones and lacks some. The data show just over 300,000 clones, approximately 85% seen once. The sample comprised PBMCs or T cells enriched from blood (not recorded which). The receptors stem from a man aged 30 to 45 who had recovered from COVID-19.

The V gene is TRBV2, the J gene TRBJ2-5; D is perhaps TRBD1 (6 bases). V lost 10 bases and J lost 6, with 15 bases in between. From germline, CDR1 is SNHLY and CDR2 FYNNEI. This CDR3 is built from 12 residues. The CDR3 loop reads CAIQGLEKTQYF. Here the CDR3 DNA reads TGTGCCATTCAGGGGCTCGAGAAGACCCAGTACTTC.

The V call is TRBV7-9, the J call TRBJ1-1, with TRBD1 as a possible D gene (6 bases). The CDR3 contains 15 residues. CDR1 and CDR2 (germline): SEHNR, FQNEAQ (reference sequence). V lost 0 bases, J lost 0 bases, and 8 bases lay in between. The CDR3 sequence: CASSLAQGVNTEAFF. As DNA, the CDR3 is TGTGCCAGCAGCTTAGCACAGGGAGTGAACACTGAAGCTTTCTTT. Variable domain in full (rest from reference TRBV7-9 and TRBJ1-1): DTGVSQNPRHKITKRGQNVTFRCDPISEHNRLYWYRQTLGQGPEFLTYFQNEAQLEKSRLLSDRFSAERPKGSFSTLEIQRTEQGDSAMYLCASSLAQGVNTEAFFGQGTRLTVV.

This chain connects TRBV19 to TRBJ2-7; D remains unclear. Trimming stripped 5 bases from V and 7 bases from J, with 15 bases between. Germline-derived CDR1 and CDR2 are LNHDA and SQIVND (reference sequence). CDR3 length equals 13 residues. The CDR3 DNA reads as TGTGCCAGTAGTGGAGCAAGTATTTTGGAGCAGTACTTC. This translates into CASSGASILEQYF.

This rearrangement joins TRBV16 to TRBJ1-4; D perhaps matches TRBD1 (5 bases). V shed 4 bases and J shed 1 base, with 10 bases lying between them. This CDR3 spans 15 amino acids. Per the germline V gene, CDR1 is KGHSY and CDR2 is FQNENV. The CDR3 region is CASSPWGRTNEKLFF. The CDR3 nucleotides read TGTGCCAGCAGCCCCTGGGGCAGAACTAATGAAAAACTGTTTTTT.

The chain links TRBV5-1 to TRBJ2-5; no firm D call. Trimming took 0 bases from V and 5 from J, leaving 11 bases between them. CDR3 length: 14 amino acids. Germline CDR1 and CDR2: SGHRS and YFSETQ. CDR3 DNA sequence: TGCGCCAGCAGCTTGGACCCCGATCGGGAGACCCAGTACTTC. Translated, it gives CASSLDPDRETQYF.

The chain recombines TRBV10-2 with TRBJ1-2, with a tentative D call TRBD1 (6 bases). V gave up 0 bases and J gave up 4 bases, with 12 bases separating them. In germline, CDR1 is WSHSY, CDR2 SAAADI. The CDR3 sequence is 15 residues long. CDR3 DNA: TGCGCCAGCAGTGAGTCTTCAGGGGTTGTCTATGGCTACACCTTC. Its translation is CASSESSGVVYGYTF.

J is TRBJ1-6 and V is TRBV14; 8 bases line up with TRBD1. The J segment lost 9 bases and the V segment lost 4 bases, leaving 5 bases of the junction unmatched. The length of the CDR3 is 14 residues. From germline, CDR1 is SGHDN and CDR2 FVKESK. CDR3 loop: CASSPGTGLSPLHF. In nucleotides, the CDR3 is TGTGCCAGCAGCCCCGGGACAGGCCTTTCACCCCTCCACTTT.

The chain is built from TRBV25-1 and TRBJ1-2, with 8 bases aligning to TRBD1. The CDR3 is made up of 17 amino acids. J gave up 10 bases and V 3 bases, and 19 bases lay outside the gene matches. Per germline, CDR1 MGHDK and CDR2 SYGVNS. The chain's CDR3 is CASSDPGQGDYSRVYTF. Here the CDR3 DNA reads TGTGCCAGCAGTGACCCCGGACAGGGCGACTACAGTCGGGTCTACACCTTC.